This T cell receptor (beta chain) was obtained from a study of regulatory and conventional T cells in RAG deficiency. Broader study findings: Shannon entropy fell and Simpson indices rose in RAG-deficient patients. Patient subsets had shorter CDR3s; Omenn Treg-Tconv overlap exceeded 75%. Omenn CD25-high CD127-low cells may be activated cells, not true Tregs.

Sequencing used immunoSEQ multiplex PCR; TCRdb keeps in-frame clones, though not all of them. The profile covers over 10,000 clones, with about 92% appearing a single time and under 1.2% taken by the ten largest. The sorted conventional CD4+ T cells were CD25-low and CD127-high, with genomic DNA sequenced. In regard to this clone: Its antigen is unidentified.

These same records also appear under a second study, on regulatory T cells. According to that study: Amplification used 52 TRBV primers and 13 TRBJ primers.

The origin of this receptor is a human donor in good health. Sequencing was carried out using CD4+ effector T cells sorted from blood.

As DNA, the CDR3 is TGTGCCATCAGCGGACTAGGGACCTACAATGAGCAGTTCTTC. Its protein is CAISGLGTYNEQFF. The chain employs TRBV10-3 and TRBJ2-1; TRBD2 agrees at 7 bases. V shed 6 bases and J 2 bases; nucleotides not matched to a gene: 4. This CDR3 spans 14 amino acids. Per the germline V gene, CDR1 is ENHRY and CDR2 is SYGVKD.